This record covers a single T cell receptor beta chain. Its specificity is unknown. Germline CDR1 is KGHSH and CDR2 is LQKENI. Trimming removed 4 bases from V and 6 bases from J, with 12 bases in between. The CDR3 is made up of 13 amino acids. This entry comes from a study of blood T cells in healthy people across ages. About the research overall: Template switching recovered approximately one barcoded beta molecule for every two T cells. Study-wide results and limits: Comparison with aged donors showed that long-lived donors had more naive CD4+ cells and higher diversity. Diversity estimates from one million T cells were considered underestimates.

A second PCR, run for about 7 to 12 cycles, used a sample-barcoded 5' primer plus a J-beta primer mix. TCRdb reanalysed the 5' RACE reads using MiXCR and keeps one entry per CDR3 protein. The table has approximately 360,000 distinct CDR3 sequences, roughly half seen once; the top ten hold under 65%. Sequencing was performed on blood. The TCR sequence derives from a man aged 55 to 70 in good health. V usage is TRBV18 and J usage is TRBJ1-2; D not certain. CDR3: CASSRGVDDGYTF. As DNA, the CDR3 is TGTGCCAGCTCACGGGGAGTAGACGATGGCTACACCTTC.